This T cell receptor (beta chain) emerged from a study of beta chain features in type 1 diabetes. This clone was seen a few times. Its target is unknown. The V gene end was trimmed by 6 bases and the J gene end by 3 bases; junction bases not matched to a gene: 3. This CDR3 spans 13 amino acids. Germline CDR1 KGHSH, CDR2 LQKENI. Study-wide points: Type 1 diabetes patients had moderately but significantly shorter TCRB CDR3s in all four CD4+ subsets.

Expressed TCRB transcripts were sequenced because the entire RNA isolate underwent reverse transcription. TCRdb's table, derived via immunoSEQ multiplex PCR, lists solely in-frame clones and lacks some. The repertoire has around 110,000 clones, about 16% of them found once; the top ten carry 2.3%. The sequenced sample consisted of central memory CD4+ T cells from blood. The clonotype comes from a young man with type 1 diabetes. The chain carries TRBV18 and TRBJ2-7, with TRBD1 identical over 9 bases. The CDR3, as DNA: TGTGCCAGCTCGGGGGGACAGGGCTACGAGCAGTACTTC. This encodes CASSGGQGYEQYF.